The TCR beta chain described here comes from a study of early T cells in non-severe SARS-CoV-2 infection. This clonotype appeared many times. Germline V lookup: CDR1 LNHDA, CDR2 SQIVND (reference sequence). CDR3 length equals 19 residues. The trim removed 6 bases at V and 1 base at J, leaving 12 bases unmatched. Individual cDNA molecules were tagged with unique molecular identifiers, the study reported. Each CDR3 protein gets one entry after TCRdb re-called the 5' RACE reads with MiXCR. The sample includes roughly 26,000 distinct CDR3 sequences, just over 4% of them seen just once. The chain employs TRBV19 and TRBJ2-2, with 12 positions matching TRBD2. The source is an adult who was a healthcare worker with PCR-confirmed SARS-CoV-2 infection or an uninfected control (not recorded which). The specimen was whole blood. CDR3 sequence (DNA): TGTGCCAGTAGGACCGGGACTAGCGGGCCTAACGAGAACACCGGGGAGCTGTTTTTT. It codes for CASRTGTSGPNENTGELFF. The full variable domain, with the rest looked up from reference TRBV19 and TRBJ2-2, is DGGITQSPKYLFRKEGQNVTLSCEQNLNHDAMYWYRQDPGQGLRLIYYSQIVNDFQKGDIAEGYSVSREKKESFPLTVTSAQKNPTAFYLCASRTGTSGPNENTGELFFGEGSRLTVL.